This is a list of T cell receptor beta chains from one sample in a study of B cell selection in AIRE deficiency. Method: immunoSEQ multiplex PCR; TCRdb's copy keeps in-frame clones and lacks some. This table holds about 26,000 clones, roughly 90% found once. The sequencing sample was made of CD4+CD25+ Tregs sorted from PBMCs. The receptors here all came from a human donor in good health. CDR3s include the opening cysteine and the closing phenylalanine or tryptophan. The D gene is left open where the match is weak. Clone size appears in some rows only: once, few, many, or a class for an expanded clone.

CDR3 DNA: TGTGCCAGCAGCTCAAACAGGGGGAACACTGAAGCTTTCTTT; CDR3 protein: CASSSNRGNTEAFF; CDR3 length: 14; clone size: .; V gene: TRBV7-3; D gene: TRBD1; J gene: TRBJ1-1
CDR3 DNA: TGTGCCAGCAGTACAGGGGAGGATACGCAGTATTTT; CDR3 protein: CASSTGEDTQYF; CDR3 length: 12; clone size: .; V gene: TRBV6-6; D gene: TRBD1; J gene: TRBJ2-3
CDR3 DNA: TGTGCCAGTAGTATAGGGGGGACAGGGCATCAGCCCCAGCATTTT; CDR3 protein: CASSIGGTGHQPQHF; CDR3 length: 15; clone size: .; V gene: TRBV19; D gene: TRBD1; J gene: TRBJ1-5
CDR3 DNA: TGTGCCAGCAGCTTAGGACTGCAAGAGACCCAGTACTTC; CDR3 protein: CASSLGLQETQYF; CDR3 length: 13; clone size: .; V gene: TRBV7-3; D gene: .; J gene: TRBJ2-5
CDR3 DNA: TGTGCCTGGAGTGTCATTCACAGGGGGATGGCCCAGTACTTC; CDR3 protein: CAWSVIHRGMAQYF; CDR3 length: 14; clone size: .; V gene: TRBV30; D gene: TRBD1; J gene: TRBJ2-5
CDR3 DNA: TGTGCCAGCCGAACCGCATTAAACACTGAAGCTTTCTTT; CDR3 protein: CASRTALNTEAFF; CDR3 length: 13; clone size: .; V gene: TRBV6-1; D gene: .; J gene: TRBJ1-1
CDR3 DNA: TGCAGCGTTGGTGCAGCCTACGAGCAGTACTTC; CDR3 protein: CSVGAAYEQYF; CDR3 length: 11; clone size: .; V gene: TRBV29-1; D gene: .; J gene: TRBJ2-7
CDR3 DNA: TGTGCCAGCAGTGAGGATTTTCCGGGTCGTACCTACAATGAGCAGTTCTTC; CDR3 protein: CASSEDFPGRTYNEQFF; CDR3 length: 17; clone size: .; V gene: TRBV2; D gene: .; J gene: TRBJ2-1
CDR3 DNA: TGTGCCAGCAGCTTGGCCCCTAGCCCGGGGACCCAGTACTTC; CDR3 protein: CASSLAPSPGTQYF; CDR3 length: 14; clone size: .; V gene: TRBV7-7; D gene: .; J gene: TRBJ2-5
CDR3 DNA: TGCGCCAGCAGCTTGGCGCAGGCCTACAATGAGCAGTTCTTC; CDR3 protein: CASSLAQAYNEQFF; CDR3 length: 14; clone size: .; V gene: TRBV5-1; D gene: .; J gene: TRBJ2-1
CDR3 DNA: TGTGCCAGCAGCTTCCCTGGACGGGGGCAGGCTTCACCCCTCCACTTT; CDR3 protein: CASSFPGRGQASPLHF; CDR3 length: 16; clone size: few; V gene: TRBV7-8; D gene: .; J gene: TRBJ1-6
CDR3 DNA: TGTGCCAGCAGTGGGGGGAAGGACACTGAAGCTTTCTTT; CDR3 protein: CASSGGKDTEAFF; CDR3 length: 13; clone size: .; V gene: TRBV27; D gene: .; J gene: TRBJ1-1
CDR3 DNA: TGTGCCAGCAGTTACCACGTCGGGGGGCCTCTCTACGAGCAGTACTTC; CDR3 protein: CASSYHVGGPLYEQYF; CDR3 length: 16; clone size: .; V gene: TRBV6-6; D gene: .; J gene: TRBJ2-7
CDR3 DNA: TGTGCCAGCAGCTTAAATGGTGGACAGCTTAATGAAAAACTGTTTTTT; CDR3 protein: CASSLNGGQLNEKLFF; CDR3 length: 16; clone size: .; V gene: TRBV7-2; D gene: .; J gene: TRBJ1-4
CDR3 DNA: TGTGCCGGGCGGGGTTTCAAGGAGACCCAGTACTTC; CDR3 protein: CAGRGFKETQYF; CDR3 length: 12; clone size: .; V gene: TRBV30; D gene: .; J gene: TRBJ2-5
CDR3 DNA: TGCGCCAGCAGCTTGGGAGGACAACTGAACACTGAAGCTTTCTTT; CDR3 protein: CASSLGGQLNTEAFF; CDR3 length: 15; clone size: .; V gene: TRBV5-1; D gene: .; J gene: TRBJ1-1
CDR3 DNA: TGTGCCAGCTCATCCCGACAGGTTAACACCGGGGAGCTGTTTTTT; CDR3 protein: CASSSRQVNTGELFF; CDR3 length: 15; clone size: .; V gene: TRBV18; D gene: .; J gene: TRBJ2-2
CDR3 DNA: TGTGCCAGCATCGAGGGGGGGGGAAACACTGAAGCTTTCTTT; CDR3 protein: CASIEGGGNTEAFF; CDR3 length: 14; clone size: .; V gene: TRBV2; D gene: .; J gene: TRBJ1-1
CDR3 DNA: TGTGCCAGCAGTGTACTACCAAGCACAGATACGCAGTATTTT; CDR3 protein: CASSVLPSTDTQYF; CDR3 length: 14; clone size: .; V gene: TRBV6-1; D gene: .; J gene: TRBJ2-3
CDR3 DNA: TGTGCCAGCAGGACACCTGGAGGGCCGTACTATGGCTACACCTTC; CDR3 protein: CASRTPGGPYYGYTF; CDR3 length: 15; clone size: .; V gene: TRBV27; D gene: .; J gene: TRBJ1-2
CDR3 DNA: TGTGCCAGCAGCTGGAACCCGGGACAGCTTAACTATGGCTACACCTTC; CDR3 protein: CASSWNPGQLNYGYTF; CDR3 length: 16; clone size: .; V gene: TRBV5-8; D gene: TRBD1; J gene: TRBJ1-2
CDR3 DNA: TGTGCCAGCAGCTGGGGGGGGGCCCGTACCGTCGGGCAGTTCTTC; CDR3 protein: CASSWGGARTVGQFF; CDR3 length: 15; clone size: .; V gene: TRBV11-1; D gene: .; J gene: TRBJ2-1
CDR3 DNA: TGTGCCAGCAGCTCGACAGCCGGCTACACCTTC; CDR3 protein: CASSSTAGYTF; CDR3 length: 11; clone size: .; V gene: TRBV7-9; D gene: .; J gene: TRBJ1-2
CDR3 DNA: TGCGCCAGCAGCCCCCGGCGGAGGGGAACTAATGAAAAACTGTTTTTT; CDR3 protein: CASSPRRRGTNEKLFF; CDR3 length: 16; clone size: .; V gene: TRBV5-1; D gene: .; J gene: TRBJ1-4
CDR3 DNA: TGTGCCAGCAGCTTACAAAACTATGGCTACACCTTC; CDR3 protein: CASSLQNYGYTF; CDR3 length: 12; clone size: .; V gene: TRBV7-3; D gene: .; J gene: TRBJ1-2
CDR3 DNA: TGCGCCAGCAGCACCCCCCAGGGCCCCGGCGGCAATCAGCCCCAGCATTTT; CDR3 protein: CASSTPQGPGGNQPQHF; CDR3 length: 17; clone size: .; V gene: TRBV5-1; D gene: .; J gene: TRBJ1-5
CDR3 DNA: TGTGCCAGTAGTATAGCCGGGGTCGCCTACGAGCAGTACTTC; CDR3 protein: CASSIAGVAYEQYF; CDR3 length: 14; clone size: .; V gene: TRBV19; D gene: .; J gene: TRBJ2-7
CDR3 DNA: TGTGCCAGCAGTCCAGGGGTGTGGAGGAAAACTGAAGCTTTCTTT; CDR3 protein: CASSPGVWRKTEAFF; CDR3 length: 15; clone size: .; V gene: TRBV27; D gene: .; J gene: TRBJ1-1
CDR3 DNA: TGTGCCAGCACTCGAAGAAGGGGTGACAGGGCCCCTGAAGCTTTCTTT; CDR3 protein: CASTRRRGDRAPEAFF; CDR3 length: 16; clone size: .; V gene: TRBV2; D gene: TRBD1; J gene: TRBJ1-1
CDR3 DNA: TGTGCCAGCAGCCCCCGAGGGTACGAGCAGTACTTC; CDR3 protein: CASSPRGYEQYF; CDR3 length: 12; clone size: .; V gene: TRBV11-1; D gene: .; J gene: TRBJ2-7
CDR3 DNA: TGTGCCACCGTAATCCTAGGGACAGGGCCGTTTAAAGCTTTCTTT; CDR3 protein: CATVILGTGPFKAFF; CDR3 length: 15; clone size: .; V gene: TRBV5-4; D gene: TRBD1; J gene: TRBJ1-1